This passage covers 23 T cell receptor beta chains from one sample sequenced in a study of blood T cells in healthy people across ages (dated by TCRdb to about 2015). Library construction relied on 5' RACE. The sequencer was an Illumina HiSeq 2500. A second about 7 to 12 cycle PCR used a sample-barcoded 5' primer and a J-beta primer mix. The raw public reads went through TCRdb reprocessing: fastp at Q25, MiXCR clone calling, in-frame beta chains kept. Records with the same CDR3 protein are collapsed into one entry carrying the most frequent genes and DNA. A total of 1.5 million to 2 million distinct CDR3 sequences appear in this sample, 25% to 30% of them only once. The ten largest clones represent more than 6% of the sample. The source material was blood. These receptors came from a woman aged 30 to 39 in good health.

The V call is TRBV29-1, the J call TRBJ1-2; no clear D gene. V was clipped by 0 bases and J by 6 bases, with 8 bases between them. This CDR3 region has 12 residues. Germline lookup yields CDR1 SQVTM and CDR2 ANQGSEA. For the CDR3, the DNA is TGCAGCGTTGAAGAAATGGGTGATGGCTACACCTTC. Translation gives CSVEEMGDGYTF. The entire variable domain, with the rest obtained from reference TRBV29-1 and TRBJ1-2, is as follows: SAVISQKPSRDICQRGTSLTIQCQVDSQVTMMFWYRQQPGQSLTLIATANQGSEATYESGFVIDKFPISRPNLTFSTLTVSNMSPEDSSIYLCSVEEMGDGYTFGSGTRLTVV.

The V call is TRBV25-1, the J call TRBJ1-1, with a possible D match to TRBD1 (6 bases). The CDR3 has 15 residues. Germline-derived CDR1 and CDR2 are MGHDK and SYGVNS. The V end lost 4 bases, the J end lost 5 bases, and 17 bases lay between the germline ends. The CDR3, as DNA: TGTGCCAGCAGTGTTACCGGGGCAGGGGCAACTGAAGCTTTCTTT. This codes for CASSVTGAGATEAFF.

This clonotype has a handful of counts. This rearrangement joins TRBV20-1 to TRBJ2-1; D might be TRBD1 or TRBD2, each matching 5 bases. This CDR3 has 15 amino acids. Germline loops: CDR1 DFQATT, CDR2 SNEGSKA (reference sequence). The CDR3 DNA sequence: TGCAGCACCAGACAGAGAGGAGCGGACTACAATGAGCAGTTCTTC. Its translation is CSTRQRGADYNEQFF.

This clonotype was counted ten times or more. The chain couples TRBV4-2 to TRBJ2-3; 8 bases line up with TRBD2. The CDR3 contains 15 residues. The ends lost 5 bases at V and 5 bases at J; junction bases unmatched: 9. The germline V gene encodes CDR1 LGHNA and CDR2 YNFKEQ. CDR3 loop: CASSNGGALGDTQYF. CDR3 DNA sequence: TGTGCCAGCAGCAACGGGGGGGCTTTGGGAGATACGCAGTATTTT.

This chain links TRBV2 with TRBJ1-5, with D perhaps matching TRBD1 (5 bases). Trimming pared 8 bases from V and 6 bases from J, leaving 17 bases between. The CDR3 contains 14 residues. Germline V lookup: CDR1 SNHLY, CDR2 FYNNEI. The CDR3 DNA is TGTGCCAGCGGGCGTGGGGGAGTTAGTCAGCCCCAGCATTTT. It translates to CASGRGGVSQPQHF.

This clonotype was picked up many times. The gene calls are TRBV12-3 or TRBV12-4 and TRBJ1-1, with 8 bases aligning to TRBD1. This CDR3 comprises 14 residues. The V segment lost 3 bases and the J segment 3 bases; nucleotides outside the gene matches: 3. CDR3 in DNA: TGTGCCAGCAGTTTTTCAGGGGGCTACACTGAAGCTTTCTTT. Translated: CASSFSGGYTEAFF.

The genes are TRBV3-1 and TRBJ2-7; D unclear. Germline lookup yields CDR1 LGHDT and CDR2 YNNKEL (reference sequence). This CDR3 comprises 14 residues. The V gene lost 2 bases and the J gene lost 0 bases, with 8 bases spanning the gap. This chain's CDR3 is CASSQSLSSYEQYF. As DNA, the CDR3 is TGTGCCAGCAGCCAAAGCCTTAGCTCCTACGAGCAGTACTTC.

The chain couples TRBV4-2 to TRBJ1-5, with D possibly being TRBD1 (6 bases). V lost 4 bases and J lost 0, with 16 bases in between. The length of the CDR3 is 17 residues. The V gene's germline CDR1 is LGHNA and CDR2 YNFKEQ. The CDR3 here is CASSRGEGGFSNQPQHF. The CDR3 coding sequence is TGTGCCAGCAGCCGAGGGGAGGGGGGGTTTAGCAATCAGCCCCAGCATTTT.

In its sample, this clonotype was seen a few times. This CDR3 reads CASSNGQGIMNTEAFF. In nucleotides, the CDR3 is TGTGCCAGCTCAAATGGACAGGGAATCATGAACACTGAAGCTTTCTTT. The rearrangement joins TRBV18 to TRBJ1-1; the match to TRBD1 covers 8 bases. The CDR3 contains 16 residues. Looked up from germline, CDR1 is KGHSH and CDR2 is LQKENI. V lost 5 bases and J lost 0; bases outside the gene matches: 8.

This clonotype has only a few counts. CDR3 DNA: TGTGCCAGCAGTTTATACGGGCAGGGTGGATACTTC. Protein product: CASSLYGQGGYF. The J gene is TRBJ2-7, the V gene TRBV12-3 or TRBV12-4; maybe TRBD1 (5 bases). V lost 2 bases and J lost 13, with 15 bases in between. There are 12 residues in the CDR3.

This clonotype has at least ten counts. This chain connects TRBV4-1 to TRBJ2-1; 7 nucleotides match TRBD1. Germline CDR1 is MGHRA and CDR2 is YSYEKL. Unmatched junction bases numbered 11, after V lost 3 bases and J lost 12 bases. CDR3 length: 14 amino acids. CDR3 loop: CASSQEPGQERQFF. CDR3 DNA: TGCGCCAGCAGCCAGGAGCCAGGACAGGAAAGGCAGTTCTTC.

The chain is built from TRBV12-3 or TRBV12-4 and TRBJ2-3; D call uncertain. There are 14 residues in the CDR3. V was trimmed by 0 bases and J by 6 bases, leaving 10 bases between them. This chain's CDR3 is CASSLATDPDTQYF. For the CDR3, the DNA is TGTGCCAGCAGTTTAGCTACCGACCCCGATACGCAGTATTTT.

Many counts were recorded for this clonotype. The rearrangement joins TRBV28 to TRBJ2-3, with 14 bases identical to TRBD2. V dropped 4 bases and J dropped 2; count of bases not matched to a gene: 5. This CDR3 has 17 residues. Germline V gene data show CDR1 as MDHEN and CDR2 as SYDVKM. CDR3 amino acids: CASSSGLAGALTDTQYF. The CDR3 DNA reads TGTGCCAGCAGTTCGGGACTAGCGGGGGCCCTCACAGATACGCAGTATTTT.

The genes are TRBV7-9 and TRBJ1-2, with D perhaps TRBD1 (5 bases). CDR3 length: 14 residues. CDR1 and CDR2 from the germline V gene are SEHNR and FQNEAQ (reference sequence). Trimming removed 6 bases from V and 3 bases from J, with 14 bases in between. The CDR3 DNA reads TGTGCCAGCAGACCCTCCGGGGCAGACTATGGCTACACCTTC. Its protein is CASRPSGADYGYTF.

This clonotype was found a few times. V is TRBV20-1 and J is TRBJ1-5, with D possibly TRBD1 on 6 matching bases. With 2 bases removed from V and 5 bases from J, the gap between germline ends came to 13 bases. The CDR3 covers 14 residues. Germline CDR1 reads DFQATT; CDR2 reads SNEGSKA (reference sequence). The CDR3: CSARRRGGDQPQHF. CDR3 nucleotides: TGCAGTGCTAGACGAAGGGGGGGCGATCAGCCCCAGCATTTT.

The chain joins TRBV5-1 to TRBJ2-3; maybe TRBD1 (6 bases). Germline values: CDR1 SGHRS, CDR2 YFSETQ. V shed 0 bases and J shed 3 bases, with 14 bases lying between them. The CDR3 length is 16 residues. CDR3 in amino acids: CASSLGRGGLTDTQYF. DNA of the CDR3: TGCGCCAGCAGCTTGGGCAGGGGTGGACTTACAGATACGCAGTATTTT.

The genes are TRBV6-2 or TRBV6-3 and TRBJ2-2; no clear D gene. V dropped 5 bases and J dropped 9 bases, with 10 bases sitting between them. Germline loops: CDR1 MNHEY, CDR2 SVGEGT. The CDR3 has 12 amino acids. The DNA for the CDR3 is TGTGCCAGCAGTCCACGCATCCGGGAGCTGTTTTTT. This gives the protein CASSPRIRELFF.

The CDR3: CASREPGTRGYTF. CDR3 DNA: TGTGCCAGCAGAGAACCCGGGACCCGTGGCTACACCTTC. V and J are TRBV27 and TRBJ1-2; D possibly corresponds to TRBD1 (5 bases). The CDR3 extends over 13 amino acids. Germline CDR1 and CDR2: MNHEY and SMNVEV (reference sequence). V dropped 6 bases and J dropped 7 bases, with 15 bases sitting between them.

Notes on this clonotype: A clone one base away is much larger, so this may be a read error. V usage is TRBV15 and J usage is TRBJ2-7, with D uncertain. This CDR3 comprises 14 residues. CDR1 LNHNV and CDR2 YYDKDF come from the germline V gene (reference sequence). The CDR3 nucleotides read TGTGCCACCAGCAGGGGTTTAGTTGGCCACGAGCAGGACTTC. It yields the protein CATSRGLVGHEQDF.

The CDR3 region has the DNA TGTGCCAGCAGTTTGAAGGGTGAACGGGTTGAAGCTTTCTTT. This encodes CASSLKGERVEAFF. This sequence joins TRBV12-3 or TRBV12-4 and TRBJ1-1, with D unresolved. The CDR3 length is 14 residues. Trimming shortened V by 3 bases and J by 7 bases, and 15 bases separated the two germline ends.

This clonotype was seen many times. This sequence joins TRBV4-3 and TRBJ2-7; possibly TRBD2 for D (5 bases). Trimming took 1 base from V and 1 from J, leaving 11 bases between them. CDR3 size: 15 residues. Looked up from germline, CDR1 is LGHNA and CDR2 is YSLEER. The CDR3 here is CASSQVDGVSYEQYF. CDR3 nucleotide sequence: TGCGCCAGCAGCCAAGTAGACGGGGTATCCTACGAGCAGTACTTC.

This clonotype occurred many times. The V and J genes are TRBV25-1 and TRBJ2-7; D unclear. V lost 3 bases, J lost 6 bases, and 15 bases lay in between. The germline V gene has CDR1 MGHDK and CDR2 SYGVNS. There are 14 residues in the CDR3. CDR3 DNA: TGTGCCAGCAGTGATCCAACAGTAATCTCCGAGCAGTACTTC. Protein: CASSDPTVISEQYF.

For the CDR3, the DNA is TGTGCCAGCAGTTCCGGACTAGCACTGATCTACAATGAGCAGTTCTTC. This sequence encodes CASSSGLALIYNEQFF. The gene calls are TRBV27 and TRBJ2-1; TRBD2 aligns across 8 bases. Germline CDR1 reads MNHEY; CDR2 reads SMNVEV (reference sequence). Unmatched junction bases numbered 8, after V lost 4 bases and J lost 3 bases. The CDR3 consists of 16 residues.